This T cell receptor (beta chain) was sequenced for a study of shared clonotypes between healthy human individuals. Sequencing used immunoSEQ multiplex PCR; TCRdb keeps in-frame clones, though not all of them. Counted here are fewer than 600,000 clones, around three quarters occurring once; the ten biggest clones make up about 11%. CDR1 and CDR2 (germline): MGHRA, YSYEKL. The V end lost 4 bases, the J end lost 6 bases, and 31 bases lay between the germline ends. The CDR3 covers 20 residues. The sample taken for sequencing was PBMCs. The receptor's source is a woman aged 40 to 50 in good health. Some clones in this sample may be carry-over from other donors' samples. This rearrangement joins TRBV4-1 to TRBJ2-1, with D maybe TRBD1 (6 bases). CDR3 in DNA: TGCGCCAGCAGCCTTTTTCGTCTGGGTTCCCGAGACAGGTATTTCAATGAGCAGTTCTTC. Translating it yields CASSLFRLGSRDRYFNEQFF.